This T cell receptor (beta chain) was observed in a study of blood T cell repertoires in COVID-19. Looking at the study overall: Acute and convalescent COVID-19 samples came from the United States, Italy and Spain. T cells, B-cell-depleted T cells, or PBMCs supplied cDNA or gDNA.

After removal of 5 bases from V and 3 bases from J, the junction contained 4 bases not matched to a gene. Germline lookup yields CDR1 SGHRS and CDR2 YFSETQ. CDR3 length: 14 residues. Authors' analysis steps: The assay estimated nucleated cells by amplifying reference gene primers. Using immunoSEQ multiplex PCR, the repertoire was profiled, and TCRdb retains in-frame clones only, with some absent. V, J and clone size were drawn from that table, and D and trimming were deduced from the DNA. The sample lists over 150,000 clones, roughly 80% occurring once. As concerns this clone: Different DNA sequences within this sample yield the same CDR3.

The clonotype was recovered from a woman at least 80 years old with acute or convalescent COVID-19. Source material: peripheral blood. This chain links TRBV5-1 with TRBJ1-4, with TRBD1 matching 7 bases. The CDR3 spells CASSPGGPNEKLFF. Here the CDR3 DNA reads TGCGCCAGCAGTCCAGGGGGACCTAATGAAAAACTGTTTTTT.